The clone carrying this T cell receptor (beta chain) was counted a few times. What it binds is unknown. V gave up 3 bases and J gave up 9 bases, with 11 bases separating them. The CDR3 runs to 12 residues. This sample was included in a study of T-cell memory formation after mild COVID-19. Overall study: In these data, TCR clusters were largely donor specific. Notes on the study in general: Contracting clones from day 15 to 85 showed balanced CD4/CD8; later expanders favored CD4+. Contracting CD4+ clones lay largely in CM and EM, with CD8+ ones residing in EMRA.

TCR alpha and TCR beta cDNA libraries carrying sample barcodes and UMIs were produced by 5'RACE using constant-segment primers. One entry per CDR3 protein, called by TCRdb with MiXCR from the 5' RACE reads. The profile shows around 370,000 distinct CDR3 sequences, around 21% of them singletons. This TCR derives from an adult woman who had mild COVID-19 (a few samples of this study predate the infection). Cell type and time point are not known. The chain combines TRBV12-3 or TRBV12-4 with TRBJ2-5; tentative D call: TRBD2 (5 bases). Material for sequencing was PBMCs or a T cell subset sorted from them (not recorded which). The CDR3 sequence: CASSLSTGSQYF. DNA of the CDR3: TGTGCCAGCAGTTTGAGTACGGGGTCCCAGTACTTC.